The clone carrying this T cell receptor (delta chain) was seen only a few times. TCRdb records a much larger clone's protein for this DNA, with a difference at residue 4 that likely arises from a read error; the protein given is the translation of the DNA. The source of the sample is a study of gamma-delta chains in newborns, infants, children. The overall study: Polyclonal expansion of innate γδ T cells after birth follows microbial exposure.

TCRdb applied CATT to the reads for clone calling. Here the sample spans around 6,500 delta-chain clones, roughly 0.62% being singletons. Germline values: CDR1 GEAIGNYY, CDR2 EKD. J lost 0 bases, V lost 5 bases, and 6 bases had no gene match. The CDR3 extends over 18 amino acids. The rearrangement uses TRDV2 and TRDJ3; 10 bases align to TRDD3. Sequenced: blood. The receptor was isolated from a child who was a newborn, infant or young child, either healthy, febrile or measles-vaccinated (not recorded which). The CDR3 region is CACGILGDPSWDTRQMFF. CDR3 DNA: TGTGCCTGTGGCATACTGGGGGATCCCTCCTGGGACACCCGACAGATGTTTTTC.